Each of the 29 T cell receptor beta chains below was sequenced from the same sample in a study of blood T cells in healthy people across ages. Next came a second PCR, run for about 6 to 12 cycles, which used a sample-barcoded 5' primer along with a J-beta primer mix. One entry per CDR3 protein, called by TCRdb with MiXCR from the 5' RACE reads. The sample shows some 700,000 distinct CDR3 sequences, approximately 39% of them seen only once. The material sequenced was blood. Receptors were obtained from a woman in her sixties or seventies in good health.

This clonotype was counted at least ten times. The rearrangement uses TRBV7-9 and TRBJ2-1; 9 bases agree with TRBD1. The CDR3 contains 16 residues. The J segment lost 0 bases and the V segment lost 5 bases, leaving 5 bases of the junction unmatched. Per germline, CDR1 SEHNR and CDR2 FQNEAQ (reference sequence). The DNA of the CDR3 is TGTGCCAGCAGCGACCGGGACAGGGACTCCTACAATGAGCAGTTCTTC. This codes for CASSDRDRDSYNEQFF.

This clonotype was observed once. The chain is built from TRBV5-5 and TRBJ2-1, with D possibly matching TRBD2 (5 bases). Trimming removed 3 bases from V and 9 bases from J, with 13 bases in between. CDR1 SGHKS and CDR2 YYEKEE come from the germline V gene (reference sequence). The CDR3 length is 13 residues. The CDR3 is CASSWLVEGEQFF. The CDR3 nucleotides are TGTGCCAGCAGCTGGTTGGTAGAGGGTGAGCAGTTCTTC.

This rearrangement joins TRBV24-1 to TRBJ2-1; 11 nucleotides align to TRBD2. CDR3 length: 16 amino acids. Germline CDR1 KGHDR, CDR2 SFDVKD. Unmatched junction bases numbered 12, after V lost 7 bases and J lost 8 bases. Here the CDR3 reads CATSAFATSGNHEQFF. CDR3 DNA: TGTGCCACCAGCGCGTTCGCGACTAGCGGGAACCATGAGCAGTTCTTC.

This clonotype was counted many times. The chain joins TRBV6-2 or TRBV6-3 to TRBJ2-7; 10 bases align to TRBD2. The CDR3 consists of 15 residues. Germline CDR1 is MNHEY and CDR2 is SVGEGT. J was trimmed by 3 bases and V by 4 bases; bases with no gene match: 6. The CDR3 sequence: CASSSVAGGHYEQYF. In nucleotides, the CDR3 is TGTGCCAGCAGTTCCGTAGCGGGAGGCCACTACGAGCAGTACTTC.

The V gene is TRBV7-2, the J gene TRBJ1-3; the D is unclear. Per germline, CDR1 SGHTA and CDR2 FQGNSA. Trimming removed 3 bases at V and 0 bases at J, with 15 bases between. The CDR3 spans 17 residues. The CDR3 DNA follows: TGTGCCAGCAGCTTCCCTGCAATGCAGAGCTCTGGAAACACCATATATTTT. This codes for CASSFPAMQSSGNTIYF.

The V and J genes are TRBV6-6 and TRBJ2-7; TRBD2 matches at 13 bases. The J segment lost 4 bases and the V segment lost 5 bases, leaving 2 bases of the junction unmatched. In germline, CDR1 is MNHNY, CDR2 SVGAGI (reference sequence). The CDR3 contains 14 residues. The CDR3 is CASSTTSGRYEQYF. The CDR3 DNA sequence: TGTGCCAGCAGTACGACTAGCGGGAGGTACGAGCAGTACTTC.

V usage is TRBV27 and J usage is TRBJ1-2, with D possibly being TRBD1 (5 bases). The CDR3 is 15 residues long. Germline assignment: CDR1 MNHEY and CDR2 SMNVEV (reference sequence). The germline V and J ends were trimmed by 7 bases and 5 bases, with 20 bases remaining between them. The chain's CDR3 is CASTHKAGGDYGYTF. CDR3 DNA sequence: TGTGCCAGCACTCATAAAGCGGGGGGTGATTATGGCTACACCTTC.

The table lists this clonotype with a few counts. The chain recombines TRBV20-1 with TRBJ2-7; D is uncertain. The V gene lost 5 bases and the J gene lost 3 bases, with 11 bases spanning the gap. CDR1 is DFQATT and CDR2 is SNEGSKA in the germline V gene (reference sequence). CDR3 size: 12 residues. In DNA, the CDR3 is TGCAGTGCTCCGGACCAATTCTACGAGCAGTACTTC. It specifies CSAPDQFYEQYF.

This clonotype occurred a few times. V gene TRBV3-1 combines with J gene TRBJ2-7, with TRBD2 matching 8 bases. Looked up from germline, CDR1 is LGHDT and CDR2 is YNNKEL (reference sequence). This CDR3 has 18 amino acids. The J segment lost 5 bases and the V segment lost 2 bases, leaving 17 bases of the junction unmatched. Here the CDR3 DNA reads TGTGCCAGCAGCCAAAGGCAGCGGGGGACCCTCCTCCTCGACGAGCAGTACTTC. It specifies CASSQRQRGTLLLDEQYF.

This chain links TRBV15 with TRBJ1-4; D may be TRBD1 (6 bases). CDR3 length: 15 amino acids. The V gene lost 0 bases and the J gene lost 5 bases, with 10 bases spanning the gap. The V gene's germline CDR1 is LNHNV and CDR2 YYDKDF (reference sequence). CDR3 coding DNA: TGTGCCACCAGCAGAGATTCCCAGGGGAATGAAAAACTGTTTTTT. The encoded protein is CATSRDSQGNEKLFF.

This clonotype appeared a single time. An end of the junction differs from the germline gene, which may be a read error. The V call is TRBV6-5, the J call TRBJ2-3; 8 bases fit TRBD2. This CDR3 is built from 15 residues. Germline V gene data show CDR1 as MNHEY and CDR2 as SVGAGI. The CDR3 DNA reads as TGTGCCAGCAGTGACTCCCGGGGGGGGCCCAGTACGCAGTATTTT. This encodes CASSDSRGGPSTQYF.

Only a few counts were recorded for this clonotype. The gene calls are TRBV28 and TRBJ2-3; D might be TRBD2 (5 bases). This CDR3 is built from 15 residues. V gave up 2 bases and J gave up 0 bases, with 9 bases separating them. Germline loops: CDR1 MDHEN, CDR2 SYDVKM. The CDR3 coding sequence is TGTGCCAGCAGTTTAGAGGGCCCTAGCACAGATACGCAGTATTTT. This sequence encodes CASSLEGPSTDTQYF.

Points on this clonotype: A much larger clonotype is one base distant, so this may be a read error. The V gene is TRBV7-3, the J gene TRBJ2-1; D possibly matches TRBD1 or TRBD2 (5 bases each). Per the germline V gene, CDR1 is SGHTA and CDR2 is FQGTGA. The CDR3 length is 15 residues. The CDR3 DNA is TGTGCCGGCAGCTTAGATCGGGGCTTGGGGAATGAGCAGTTCTTC. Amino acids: CAGSLDRGLGNEQFF. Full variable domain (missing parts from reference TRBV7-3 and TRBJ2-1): GAGVSQTPSNKVTEKGKYVELRCDPISGHTALYWYRQSLGQGPEFLIYFQGTGAADDSGLPNDRFFAVRPEGSVSTLKIQRTERGDSAVYLCAGSLDRGLGNEQFFGPGTRLTVL.

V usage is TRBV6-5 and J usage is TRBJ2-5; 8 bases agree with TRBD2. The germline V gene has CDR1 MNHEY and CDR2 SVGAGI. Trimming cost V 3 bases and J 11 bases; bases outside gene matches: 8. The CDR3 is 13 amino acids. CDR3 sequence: CASSYSPGREQYF. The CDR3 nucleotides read TGTGCCAGCAGTTATTCGCCCGGGAGGGAGCAGTACTTC.

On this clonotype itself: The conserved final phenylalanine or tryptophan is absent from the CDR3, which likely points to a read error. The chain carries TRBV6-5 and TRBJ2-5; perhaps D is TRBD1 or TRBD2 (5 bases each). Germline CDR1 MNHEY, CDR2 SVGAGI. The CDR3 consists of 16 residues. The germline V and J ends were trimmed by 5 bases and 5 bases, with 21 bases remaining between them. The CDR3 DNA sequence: TGTGCCAGCAGTCCGCCCGGGACGGTGGGAATGGAGACCCAGTACTCC. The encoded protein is CASSPPGTVGMETQYS.

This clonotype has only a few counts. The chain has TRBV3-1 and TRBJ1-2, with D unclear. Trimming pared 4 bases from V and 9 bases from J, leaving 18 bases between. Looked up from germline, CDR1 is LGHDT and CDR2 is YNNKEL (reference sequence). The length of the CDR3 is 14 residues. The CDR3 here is CASSPPEGGRSYTF. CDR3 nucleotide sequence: TGTGCCAGCAGCCCTCCGGAGGGAGGAAGGAGCTACACCTTC. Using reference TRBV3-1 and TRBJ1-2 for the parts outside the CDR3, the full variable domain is DTAVSQTPKYLVTQMGNDKSIKCEQNLGHDTMYWYKQDSKKFLKIMFSYNNKELIINETVPNRFSPKSPDKAHLNLHINSLELGDSAVYFCASSPPEGGRSYTFGSGTRLTVV.

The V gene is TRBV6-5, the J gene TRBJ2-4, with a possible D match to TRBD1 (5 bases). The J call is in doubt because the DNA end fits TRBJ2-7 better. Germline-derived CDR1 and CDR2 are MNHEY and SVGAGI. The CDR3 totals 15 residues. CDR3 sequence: CASSYGQGGLYEQYF. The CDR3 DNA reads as TGTGCCAGCAGTTACGGGCAGGGCGGTCTGTACGAGCAGTACTTC.

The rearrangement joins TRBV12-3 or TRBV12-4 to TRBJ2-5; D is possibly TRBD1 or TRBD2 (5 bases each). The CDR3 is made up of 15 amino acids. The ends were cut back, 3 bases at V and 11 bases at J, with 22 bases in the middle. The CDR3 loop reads CASSLRGPVGDEQYF. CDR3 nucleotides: TGTGCCAGCAGTTTGAGGGGACCCGTGGGGGATGAGCAGTACTTC.

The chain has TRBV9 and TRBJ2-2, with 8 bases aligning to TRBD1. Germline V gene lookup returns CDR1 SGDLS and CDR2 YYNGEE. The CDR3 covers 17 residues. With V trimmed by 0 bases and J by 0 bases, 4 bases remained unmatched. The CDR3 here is CASSVGTQGANTGELFF. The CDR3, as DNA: TGTGCCAGCAGCGTAGGGACACAGGGGGCGAACACCGGGGAGCTGTTTTTT.

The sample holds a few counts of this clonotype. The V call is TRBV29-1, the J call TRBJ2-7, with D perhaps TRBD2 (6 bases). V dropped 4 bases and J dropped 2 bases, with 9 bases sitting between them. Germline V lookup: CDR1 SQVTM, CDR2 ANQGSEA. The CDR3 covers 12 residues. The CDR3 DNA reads TGCAGCGTTGTGGAGGGTACCTACGAGCAGTACTTC. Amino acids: CSVVEGTYEQYF.

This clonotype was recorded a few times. The CDR3 bases are TGTGCCAGCAGTGAAGTCGGAGCGGGATCCCCCGGGGAGCTGTTTTTT. Protein product: CASSEVGAGSPGELFF. This chain uses TRBV2 with TRBJ2-2; 7 bases map to TRBD2. This CDR3 region has 16 residues. Germline V lookup: CDR1 SNHLY, CDR2 FYNNEI. V lost 1 base to trimming and J lost 6 bases; unmatched junction nucleotides: 8.

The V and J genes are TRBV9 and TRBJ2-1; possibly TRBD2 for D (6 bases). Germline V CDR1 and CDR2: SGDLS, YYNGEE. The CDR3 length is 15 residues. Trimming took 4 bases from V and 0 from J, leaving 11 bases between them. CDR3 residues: CASSPSARSYNEQFF. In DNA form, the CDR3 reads TGTGCCAGCAGCCCTAGCGCCCGCTCCTACAATGAGCAGTTCTTC.

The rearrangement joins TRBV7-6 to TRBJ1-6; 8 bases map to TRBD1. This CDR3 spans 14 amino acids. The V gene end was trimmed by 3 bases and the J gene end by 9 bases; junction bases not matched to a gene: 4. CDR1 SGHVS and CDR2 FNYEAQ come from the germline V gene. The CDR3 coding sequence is TGTGCCAGCAGCTTGGCAGGGGGCAGTTCACCCCTCCACTTT. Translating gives CASSLAGGSSPLHF.

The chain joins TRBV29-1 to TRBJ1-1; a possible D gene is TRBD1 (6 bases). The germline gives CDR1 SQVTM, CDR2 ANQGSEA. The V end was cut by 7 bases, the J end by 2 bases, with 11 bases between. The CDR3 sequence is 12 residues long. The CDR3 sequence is CSAADSNTEAFF. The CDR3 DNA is TGCAGCGCAGCGGACAGTAACACTGAAGCTTTCTTT.

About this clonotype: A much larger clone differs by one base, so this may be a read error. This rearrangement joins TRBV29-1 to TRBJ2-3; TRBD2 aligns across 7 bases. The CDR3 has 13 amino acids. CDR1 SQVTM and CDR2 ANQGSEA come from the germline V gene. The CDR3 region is CSVPASGTDMQYF. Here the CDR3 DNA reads TGCAGCGTTCCGGCTAGCGGCACAGATATGCAGTATTTT.

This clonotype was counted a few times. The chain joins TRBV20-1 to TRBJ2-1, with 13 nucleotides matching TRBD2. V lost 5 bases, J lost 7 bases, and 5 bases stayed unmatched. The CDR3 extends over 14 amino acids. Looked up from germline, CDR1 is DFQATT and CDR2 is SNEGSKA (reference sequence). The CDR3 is CSAAEGLAGNEQFF. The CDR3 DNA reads TGCAGTGCTGCCGAGGGACTAGCGGGAAATGAGCAGTTCTTC.

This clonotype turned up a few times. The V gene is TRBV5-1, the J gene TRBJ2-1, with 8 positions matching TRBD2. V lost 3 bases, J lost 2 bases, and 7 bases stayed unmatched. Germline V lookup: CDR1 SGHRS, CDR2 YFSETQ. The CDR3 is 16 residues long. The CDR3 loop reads CASSSPSGGAYNEQFF. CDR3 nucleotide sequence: TGCGCCAGCAGCTCACCGAGCGGGGGCGCCTACAATGAGCAGTTCTTC.

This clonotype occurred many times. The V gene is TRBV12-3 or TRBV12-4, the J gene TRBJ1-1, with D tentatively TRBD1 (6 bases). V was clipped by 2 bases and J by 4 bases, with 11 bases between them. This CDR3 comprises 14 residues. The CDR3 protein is CASSLYREGTEAFF. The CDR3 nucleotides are TGTGCCAGCAGTTTATACAGGGAGGGCACTGAAGCTTTCTTT.

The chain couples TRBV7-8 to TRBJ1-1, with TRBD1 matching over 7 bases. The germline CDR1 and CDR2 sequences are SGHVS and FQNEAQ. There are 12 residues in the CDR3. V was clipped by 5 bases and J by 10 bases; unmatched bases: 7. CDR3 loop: CASSNRGPRAFF. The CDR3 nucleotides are TGTGCCAGCAGCAATAGGGGGCCGCGAGCTTTCTTT.